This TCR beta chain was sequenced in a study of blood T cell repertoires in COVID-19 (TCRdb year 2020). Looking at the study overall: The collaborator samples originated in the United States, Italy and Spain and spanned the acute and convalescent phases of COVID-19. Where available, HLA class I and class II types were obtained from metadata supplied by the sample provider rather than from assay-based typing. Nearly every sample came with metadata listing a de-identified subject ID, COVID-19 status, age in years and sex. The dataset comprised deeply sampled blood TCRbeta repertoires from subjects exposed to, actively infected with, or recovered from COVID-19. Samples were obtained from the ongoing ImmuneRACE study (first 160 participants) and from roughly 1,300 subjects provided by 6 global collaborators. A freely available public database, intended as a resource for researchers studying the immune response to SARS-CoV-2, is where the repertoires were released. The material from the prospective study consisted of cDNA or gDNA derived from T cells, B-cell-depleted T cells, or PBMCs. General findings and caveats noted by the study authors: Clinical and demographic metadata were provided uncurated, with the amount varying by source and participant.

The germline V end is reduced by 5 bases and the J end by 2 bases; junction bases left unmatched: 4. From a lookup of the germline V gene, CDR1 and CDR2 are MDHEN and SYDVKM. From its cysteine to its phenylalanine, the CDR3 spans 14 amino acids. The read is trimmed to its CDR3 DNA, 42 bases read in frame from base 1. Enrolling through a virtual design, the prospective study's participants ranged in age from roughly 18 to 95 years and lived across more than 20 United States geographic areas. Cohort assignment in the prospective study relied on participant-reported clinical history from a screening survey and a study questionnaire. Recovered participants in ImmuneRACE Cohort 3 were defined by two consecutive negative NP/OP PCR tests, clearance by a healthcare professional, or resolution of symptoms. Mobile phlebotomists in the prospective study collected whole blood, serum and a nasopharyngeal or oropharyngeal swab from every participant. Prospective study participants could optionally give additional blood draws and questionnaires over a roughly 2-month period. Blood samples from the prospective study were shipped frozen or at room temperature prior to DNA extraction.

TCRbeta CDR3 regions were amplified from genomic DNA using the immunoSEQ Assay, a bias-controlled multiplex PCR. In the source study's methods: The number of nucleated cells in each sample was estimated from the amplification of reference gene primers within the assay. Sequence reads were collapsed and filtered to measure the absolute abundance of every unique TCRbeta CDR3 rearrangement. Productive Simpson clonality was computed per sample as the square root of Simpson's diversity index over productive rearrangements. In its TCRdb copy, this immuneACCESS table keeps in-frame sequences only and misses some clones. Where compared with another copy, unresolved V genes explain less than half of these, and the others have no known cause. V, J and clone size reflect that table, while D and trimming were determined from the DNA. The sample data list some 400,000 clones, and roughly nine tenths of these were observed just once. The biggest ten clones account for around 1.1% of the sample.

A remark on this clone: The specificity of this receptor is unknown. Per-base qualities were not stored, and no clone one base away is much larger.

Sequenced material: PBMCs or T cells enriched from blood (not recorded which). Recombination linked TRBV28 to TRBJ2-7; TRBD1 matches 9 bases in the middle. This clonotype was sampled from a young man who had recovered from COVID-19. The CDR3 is CASSTGQGTYEQYF. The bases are TGTGCCAGCAGTACCGGACAGGGGACCTACGAGCAGTACTTC. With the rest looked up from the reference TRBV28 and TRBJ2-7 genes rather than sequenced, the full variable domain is DVKVTQSSRYLVKRTGEKVFLECVQDMDHENMFWYRQDPGLGLRLIYFSYDVKMKEKGDIPEGYSVSREKKERFSLILESASTNQTSMYLCASSTGQGTYEQYFGPGTRLTVT.